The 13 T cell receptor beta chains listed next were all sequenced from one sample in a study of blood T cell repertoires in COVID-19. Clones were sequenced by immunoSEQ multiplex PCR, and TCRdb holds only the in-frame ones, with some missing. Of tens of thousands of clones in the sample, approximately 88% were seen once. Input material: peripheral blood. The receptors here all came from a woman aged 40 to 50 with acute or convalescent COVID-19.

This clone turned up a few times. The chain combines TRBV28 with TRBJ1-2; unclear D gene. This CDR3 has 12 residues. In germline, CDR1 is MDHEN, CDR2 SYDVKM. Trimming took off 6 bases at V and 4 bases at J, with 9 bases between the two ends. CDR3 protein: CASRAPGYGYTF. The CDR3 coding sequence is TGTGCCAGCAGGGCCCCTGGCTATGGCTACACCTTC.

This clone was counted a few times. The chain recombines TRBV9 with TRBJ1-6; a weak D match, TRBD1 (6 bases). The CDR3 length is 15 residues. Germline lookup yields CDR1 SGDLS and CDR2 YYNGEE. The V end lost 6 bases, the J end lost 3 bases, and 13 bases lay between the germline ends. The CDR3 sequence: CASNRGQSYNSPLHF. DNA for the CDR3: TGTGCCAGCAATCGAGGACAGAGCTATAATTCACCCCTCCACTTT.

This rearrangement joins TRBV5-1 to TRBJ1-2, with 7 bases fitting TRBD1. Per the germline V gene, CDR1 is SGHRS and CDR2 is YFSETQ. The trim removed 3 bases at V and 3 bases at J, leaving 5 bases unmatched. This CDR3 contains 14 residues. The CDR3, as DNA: TGCGCCAGCAGCTCCGGGACAGCCTACTATGGCTACACCTTC. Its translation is CASSSGTAYYGYTF.

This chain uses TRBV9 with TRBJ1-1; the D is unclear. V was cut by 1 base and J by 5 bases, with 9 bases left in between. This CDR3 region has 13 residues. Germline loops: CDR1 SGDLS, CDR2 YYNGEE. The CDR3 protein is CASSVTVTTEAFF. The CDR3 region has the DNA TGTGCCAGCAGCGTAACTGTTACGACTGAAGCTTTCTTT.

The CDR3 DNA reads TGTGCCTGGAGTTTCGGGACAGCCTTCTCTGGAAACACCATATATTTT. Translated, it gives CAWSFGTAFSGNTIYF. The chain recombines TRBV30 with TRBJ1-3; the match to TRBD1 covers 7 bases. The length of the CDR3 is 16 residues. CDR1 is GTSNPN, CDR2 SVGIG, per germline (reference sequence). Trimming took 2 bases from V and 0 from J; bases not matched to a gene: 7.

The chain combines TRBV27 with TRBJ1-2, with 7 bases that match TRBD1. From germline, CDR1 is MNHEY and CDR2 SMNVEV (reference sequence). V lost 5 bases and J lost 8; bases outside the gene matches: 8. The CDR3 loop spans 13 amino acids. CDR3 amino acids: CASSTQGVGGYTF. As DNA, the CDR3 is TGTGCCAGCAGTACCCAGGGGGTGGGGGGCTACACCTTC.

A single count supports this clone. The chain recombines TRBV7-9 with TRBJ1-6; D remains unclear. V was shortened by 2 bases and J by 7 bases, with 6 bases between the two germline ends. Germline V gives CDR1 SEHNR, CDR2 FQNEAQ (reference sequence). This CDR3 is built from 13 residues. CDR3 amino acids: CASSLIQNSPLHF. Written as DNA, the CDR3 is TGTGCCAGCAGCTTAATACAGAATTCACCCCTCCACTTT.

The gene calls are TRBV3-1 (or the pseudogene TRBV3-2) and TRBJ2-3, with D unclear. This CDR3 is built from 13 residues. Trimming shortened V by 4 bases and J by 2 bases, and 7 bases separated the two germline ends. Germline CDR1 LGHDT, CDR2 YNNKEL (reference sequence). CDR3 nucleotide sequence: TGTGCCAGCAGCCCGTTCTCCACAGATACGCAGTATTTT. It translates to CASSPFSTDTQYF.

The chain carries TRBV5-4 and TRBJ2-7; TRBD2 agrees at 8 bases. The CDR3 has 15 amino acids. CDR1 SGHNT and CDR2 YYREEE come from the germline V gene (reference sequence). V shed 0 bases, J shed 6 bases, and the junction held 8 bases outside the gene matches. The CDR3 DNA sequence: TGTGCCAGCAGCTTGGGAGACGGGGGGGCCCGCGAGCAGTACTTC. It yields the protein CASSLGDGGAREQYF.

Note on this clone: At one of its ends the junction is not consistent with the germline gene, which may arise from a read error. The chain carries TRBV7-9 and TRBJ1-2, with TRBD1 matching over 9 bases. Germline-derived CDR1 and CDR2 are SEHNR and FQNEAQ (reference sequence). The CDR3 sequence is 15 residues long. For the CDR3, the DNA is TGTGCCAGCAGCCTAGCCCTGGGACAGGGTCATGGCTACACCTTC. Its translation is CASSLALGQGHGYTF.

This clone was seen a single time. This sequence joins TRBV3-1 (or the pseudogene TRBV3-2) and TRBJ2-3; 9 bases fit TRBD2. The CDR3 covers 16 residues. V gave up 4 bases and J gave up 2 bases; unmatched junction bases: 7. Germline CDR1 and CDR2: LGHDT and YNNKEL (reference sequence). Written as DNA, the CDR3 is TGTGCCAGCAGCCTGGGGACTAGCTCGTACACAGATACGCAGTATTTT. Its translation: CASSLGTSSYTDTQYF.

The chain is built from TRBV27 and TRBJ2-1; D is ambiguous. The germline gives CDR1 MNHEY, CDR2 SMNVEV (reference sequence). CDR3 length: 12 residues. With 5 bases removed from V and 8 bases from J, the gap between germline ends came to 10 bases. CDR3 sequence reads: CASSPKSHEQFF. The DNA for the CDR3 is TGTGCCAGCAGTCCAAAAAGCCATGAGCAGTTCTTC.

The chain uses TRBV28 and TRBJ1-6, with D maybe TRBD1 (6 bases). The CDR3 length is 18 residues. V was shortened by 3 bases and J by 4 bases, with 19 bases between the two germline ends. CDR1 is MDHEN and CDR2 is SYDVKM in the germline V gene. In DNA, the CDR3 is TGTGCCAGCAGTTTTTCCTGGGGGGGCAGGAGTTATAATTCACCCCTCCACTTT. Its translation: CASSFSWGGRSYNSPLHF.